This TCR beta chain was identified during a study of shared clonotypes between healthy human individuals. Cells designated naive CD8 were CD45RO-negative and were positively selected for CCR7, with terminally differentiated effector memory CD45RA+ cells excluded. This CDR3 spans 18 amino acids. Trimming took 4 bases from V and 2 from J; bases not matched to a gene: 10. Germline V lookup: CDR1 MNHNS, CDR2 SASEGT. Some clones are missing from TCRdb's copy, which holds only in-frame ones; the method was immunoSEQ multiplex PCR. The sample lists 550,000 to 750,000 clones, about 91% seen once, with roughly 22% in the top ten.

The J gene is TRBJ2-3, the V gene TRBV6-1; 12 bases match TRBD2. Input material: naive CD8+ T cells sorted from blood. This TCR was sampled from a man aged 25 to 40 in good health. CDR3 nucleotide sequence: TGTGCCAGCAGTGGGCGGACTAGCGGGATGCCCGACACAGATACGCAGTATTTT. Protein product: CASSGRTSGMPDTDTQYF.